This passage covers 24 T cell receptor beta chains from one sample sequenced in a study of blood T cell repertoires in COVID-19. The data were produced by immunoSEQ multiplex PCR, yet TCRdb's version contains in-frame clones alone and is incomplete. The sample includes some 100,000 clones, around 85% of them seen just once. Sequencing used PBMCs or T cells enriched from blood (not recorded which). The receptors originated from a woman aged 45-65 years who had recovered from COVID-19.

The chain links TRBV5-4 to TRBJ2-1, with D possibly matching TRBD2 (6 bases). Germline CDR1 is SGHNT and CDR2 is YYREEE (reference sequence). Trimming took off 4 bases at V and 6 bases at J, with 11 bases between the two ends. The CDR3 is made up of 13 amino acids. CDR3 region: CASSLKTSNEQFF. In nucleotides, the CDR3 is TGTGCCAGCAGCCTGAAGACTAGCAATGAGCAGTTCTTC.

The genes are TRBV11-2 and TRBJ1-1, with D perhaps matching TRBD1 (6 bases). The CDR3 is 16 residues long. V lost 6 bases, J lost 4 bases, and 21 bases lay in between. Germline V lookup: CDR1 SGHAT, CDR2 FQNNGV. This CDR3 reads CASRRGGRLLGTEAFF. The CDR3 DNA reads as TGTGCCAGCAGACGCGGGGGGCGCCTATTGGGCACTGAAGCTTTCTTT.

This clone was detected only once. The gene calls are TRBV5-1 and TRBJ2-5; a possible D gene is TRBD2 (5 bases). This CDR3 has 15 residues. V was pared by 4 bases and J by 4 bases, with 17 bases between. CDR1 and CDR2 from the germline V gene are SGHRS and YFSETQ. The CDR3 DNA is TGCGCCAGCAGCGTCGAGGGCGGTGATCGAGAGACCCAGTACTTC. This translates into CASSVEGGDRETQYF.

The genes are TRBV27 and TRBJ2-3, with D perhaps TRBD1 (5 bases). This CDR3 has 13 residues. CDR1 and CDR2 (germline): MNHEY, SMNVEV (reference sequence). With 8 bases removed from V and 3 bases from J, the gap between germline ends came to 12 bases. The CDR3 protein is CASQPQVTDTQYF. CDR3 sequence (DNA): TGTGCCAGCCAACCACAGGTTACAGATACGCAGTATTTT.

This clone was detected only once. The CDR3 protein is CAISDRDKSSYEQYF. Written as DNA, the CDR3 is TGTGCCATCAGTGACCGAGACAAGAGCTCCTACGAGCAGTACTTC. The rearrangement joins TRBV10-3 to TRBJ2-7, with D unresolved. Between the trimmed V and J ends, which lost 3 bases and 0 bases, there was a span of 12 bases. Per the germline V gene, CDR1 is ENHRY and CDR2 is SYGVKD. The CDR3 is 15 residues long.

The J gene is TRBJ2-1, the V gene TRBV5-5, with unresolved D. V shed 0 bases and J shed 4 bases, with 8 bases lying between them. In germline, CDR1 is SGHKS, CDR2 YYEKEE (reference sequence). The CDR3 spans 14 residues. The CDR3: CASSLANRYNEQFF. For the CDR3, the DNA is TGTGCCAGCAGCTTGGCTAACCGATACAATGAGCAGTTCTTC.

The chain couples TRBV7-8 to TRBJ1-1, with 10 bases lining up with TRBD1. The CDR3 has 17 amino acids. Per the germline V gene, CDR1 is SGHVS and CDR2 is FQNEAQ. The ends lost 6 bases at V and 1 base at J; junction bases unmatched: 11. Here the CDR3 DNA reads TGTGCCAGCAGAAGATCTTCACGGGACAGGGGGAACACTGAAGCTTTCTTT. It specifies CASRRSSRDRGNTEAFF.

The CDR3 is CASSGRRRGTPNTEAFF. The CDR3 nucleotides read TGCGCCAGCAGCGGCCGCCGCAGGGGGACCCCGAACACTGAAGCTTTCTTT. V is TRBV4-1 and J is TRBJ1-1, with 7 bases identical to TRBD1. The trim removed 5 bases at V and 1 base at J, leaving 13 bases unmatched. The CDR3 extends over 17 amino acids. Germline lookup yields CDR1 MGHRA and CDR2 YSYEKL.

CDR3 protein: CASSFSGWGLAGGNEQFF. The CDR3, as DNA: TGTGCCAGCAGTTTCAGTGGATGGGGACTAGCGGGAGGGAATGAGCAGTTCTTC. This chain links TRBV28 with TRBJ2-1, with TRBD2 matching 16 bases. The germline V gene has CDR1 MDHEN and CDR2 SYDVKM. This CDR3 region has 18 residues. Unmatched junction bases numbered 9, after V lost 3 bases and J lost 7 bases.

This chain links TRBV29-1 with TRBJ2-7; D is possibly TRBD1 (6 bases). The CDR3 consists of 12 residues. The germline CDR1 and CDR2 sequences are SQVTM and ANQGSEA. V lost 5 bases and J lost 7, with 15 bases in between. The CDR3 region is CSVPGQGEEQYF. The DNA for the CDR3 is TGCAGCGTTCCGGGACAAGGAGAAGAGCAGTACTTC.

The genes are TRBV4-1 and TRBJ2-5; D ambiguous. Trimming removed 2 bases at V and 4 bases at J, with 8 bases between. The CDR3 has 13 residues. Germline CDR1 reads MGHRA; CDR2 reads YSYEKL. CDR3 loop: CASSQIGAETQYF. CDR3 nucleotide sequence: TGCGCCAGCAGCCAAATCGGTGCAGAGACCCAGTACTTC.

The CDR3 nucleotides are TGTGCCAGTAAACCTAGCCCCGGGACACCGAATGAAGCTTTCTTT. Its protein product is CASKPSPGTPNEAFF. This sequence joins TRBV19 and TRBJ1-1, with TRBD1 as a possible D gene (6 bases). The CDR3 is 15 residues long. Deletions cut 7 bases from V and 7 bases from J, with 22 bases between. Germline V gene lookup returns CDR1 LNHDA and CDR2 SQIVND (reference sequence).

V usage is TRBV10-3 and J usage is TRBJ1-4; perhaps TRBD1 as D (5 bases). Germline assignment: CDR1 ENHRY and CDR2 SYGVKD. Trimming took off 0 bases at V and 7 bases at J, with 12 bases between the two ends. This CDR3 comprises 15 residues. The CDR3 spells CAISESTGAGEKLFF. The CDR3 nucleotides are TGTGCCATCAGTGAGTCTACAGGAGCGGGTGAAAAACTGTTTTTT.

This rearrangement joins TRBV18 to TRBJ2-4, with no clear D. The germline V gene has CDR1 KGHSH and CDR2 LQKENI. Trimming took 2 bases from V and 0 from J, leaving 14 bases between them. The CDR3 length is 17 residues. CDR3 sequence: CASSPGYEVVAKNIQYF. CDR3 DNA sequence: TGTGCCAGCTCACCAGGTTACGAGGTCGTAGCCAAAAACATTCAGTACTTC.

The J gene is TRBJ1-6, the V gene TRBV5-1, with D unclear. The length of the CDR3 is 14 residues. In germline, CDR1 is SGHRS, CDR2 YFSETQ. Trimming removed 0 bases from V and 14 bases from J, with 15 bases in between. Here the CDR3 reads CASSLDRPHPALHF. CDR3 DNA sequence: TGCGCCAGCAGCTTGGACAGACCCCATCCGGCCCTCCACTTT. Full variable domain (outside the CDR3, taken from reference TRBV5-1 and TRBJ1-6): KAGVTQTPRYLIKTRGQQVTLSCSPISGHRSVSWYQQTPGQGLQFLFEYFSETQRNKGNFPGRFSGRQFSNSRSEMNVSTLELGDSALYLCASSLDRPHPALHFGNGTRLTVT.

This clone was seen at least ten times. The chain couples TRBV6-4 to TRBJ2-1; D gene ambiguous. Germline loops: CDR1 MRHNA, CDR2 SNTAGT. There are 13 residues in the CDR3. Trimming pared 0 bases from V and 12 bases from J, leaving 12 bases between. The CDR3 coding sequence is TGTGCCAGCAGTGACTCTGAGTATGGTAGGCAGTTCTTC. This encodes CASSDSEYGRQFF.

The rearrangement uses TRBV28 and TRBJ2-1, with TRBD1 matching over 8 bases. Germline V lookup: CDR1 MDHEN, CDR2 SYDVKM. Losses at the gene ends were 7 bases for V and 5 bases for J; bases not matched to a gene: 13. The CDR3 covers 16 residues. CDR3 loop: CASKTVGDRGNNEQFF. The CDR3, as DNA: TGTGCCAGCAAAACCGTCGGAGACAGGGGAAACAATGAGCAGTTCTTC. Supplemented by reference TRBV28 and TRBJ2-1, the full variable domain reads DVKVTQSSRYLVKRTGEKVFLECVQDMDHENMFWYRQDPGLGLRLIYFSYDVKMKEKGDIPEGYSVSREKKERFSLILESASTNQTSMYLCASKTVGDRGNNEQFFGPGTRLTVL.

The genes are TRBV7-3 and TRBJ2-5; a possible D gene is TRBD1 (5 bases). The CDR3 runs to 15 residues. Germline V gene lookup returns CDR1 SGHTA and CDR2 FQGTGA. The V and J ends lost 4 bases and 1 base respectively, with 13 bases between them. In DNA form, the CDR3 reads TGTGCCAGCAGCTATCAGGGAAGTCCCCAAGAGACCCAGTACTTC. Translating gives CASSYQGSPQETQYF.

This clone was observed once. This chain uses TRBV23-1 with TRBJ1-3; 7 bases are a match to TRBD1. TRBV23-1 carries the ORF label, with uncertain function. CDR3 length: 14 residues. J lost 4 bases, V lost 7 bases, and 7 bases had no gene match. CDR3 loop: CASTRDRAGNTIYF. In DNA form, the CDR3 reads TGCGCCAGCACCCGAGACAGGGCGGGAAACACCATATATTTT.

The rearrangement uses TRBV5-6 and TRBJ2-2, with a weak D call TRBD1 (5 bases). Trimming took off 5 bases at V and 4 bases at J, with 12 bases between the two ends. CDR1 and CDR2 (germline): SGHDT, YYEEEE. The CDR3 length is 14 residues. The DNA of the CDR3 is TGTGCCAGCAGAAAGGGGCCGAGCACCGGGGAGCTGTTTTTT. Its translation is CASRKGPSTGELFF.

The V gene is TRBV28, the J gene TRBJ1-2; D not certain. This CDR3 is 15 amino acids long. Germline lookup yields CDR1 MDHEN and CDR2 SYDVKM. V lost 6 bases, J lost 8 bases, and 22 bases lay in between. The DNA of the CDR3 is TGTGCCAGCAGGTCTTTGCGTCTCGGCGTCGGGGGCTACACCTTC. It codes for CASRSLRLGVGGYTF.

The rearrangement uses TRBV30 and TRBJ2-2, with 10 positions matching TRBD1. The CDR3 covers 18 residues. V shed 7 bases, J shed 5 bases, and the junction held 19 bases outside the gene matches. The germline CDR1 and CDR2 sequences are GTSNPN and SVGIG (reference sequence). In nucleotides, the CDR3 is TGTGCCTCGAACCCTGGGACAGGGGAAGGGCTCGATACCGGGGAGCTGTTTTTT. Encoded protein: CASNPGTGEGLDTGELFF.

The chain links TRBV14 to TRBJ2-3; D perhaps matches TRBD2 (6 bases). Germline assignment: CDR1 SGHDN and CDR2 FVKESK. The CDR3 is made up of 13 amino acids. V was cut by 5 bases and J by 2 bases, with 8 bases left in between. Here the CDR3 reads CASSAGTTDTQYF. The CDR3 DNA sequence: TGTGCCAGCAGCGCGGGGACCACAGATACGCAGTATTTT.

The chain couples TRBV7-3 to TRBJ2-7, with D perhaps matching TRBD2 (5 bases). CDR3 length: 15 residues. CDR1 SGHTA and CDR2 FQGTGA come from the germline V gene. The V and J ends lost 5 bases and 0 bases respectively, with 14 bases between them. DNA for the CDR3: TGTGCCAGCAGCCCTTATAAGCGGTTCTCCTACGAGCAGTACTTC. Translation gives CASSPYKRFSYEQYF.